This T cell receptor beta chain emerged from a study of T cell changes during pregnancy in multiple sclerosis. Libraries were prepared by immunoSEQ multiplex PCR; TCRdb keeps only in-frame clonotypes and omits some of them. Of tens of thousands of clones listed, almost 95% were seen once; the top ten hold 0.85%. This CDR3 has 14 residues. V lost 0 bases and J lost 7, with 12 bases in between. In germline, CDR1 is SGHVS, CDR2 FQNEAQ. The sample in question was peripheral blood, obtained in the first trimester of pregnancy. J is TRBJ1-1 and V is TRBV7-8; no reliable D call. The sequence came from a female donor with multiple sclerosis, enrolled in a pregnancy study. For the CDR3, the DNA is TGTGCCAGCAGCTTAGCGGCGGGGAAGGGTGAAGCTTTCTTT. As protein: CASSLAAGKGEAFF.